Listed here is a single T cell receptor (beta chain). The antigen is not known. This specimen comes from a study of cytomegalovirus exposure and HLA in healthy donors. Overall study results and limits: Later analysis placed DRB1 highest and HLA-C lowest in TCR association rates, which differed by HLA locus. The listing of 150 to 200 TCR beta chains classed them as cytomegalovirus-associated. Reportedly, TCR beta sequences accurately predicted HLA-A and HLA-B alleles in most subjects.

The V end lost 1 base, the J end lost 0 bases, and 7 bases lay between the germline ends. From germline, CDR1 is GTSNPN and CDR2 SVGIG (reference sequence). This CDR3 has 14 residues. PCR involved 60 Vbeta and 13 Jbeta primers. The authors' processing: Unique TCR beta chains totaled some 78 million in a later count, with approximately 11 million of them shared. Clones were read by immunoSEQ multiplex PCR, and TCRdb kept only the in-frame ones, dropping some. The V and J calls and the clone size are those of that table, but D and trimming were determined from the DNA. The sample contains 170,000 or so clones, over 70% of which appear only once.

Sequencing was carried out using PBMCs. The chain is built from TRBV30 and TRBJ1-3; possible D gene TRBD1, 6 bases. The sequence was obtained from a woman between 25 and 40 years old in good health and CMV-seropositive. The CDR3 spells CAWSGQASGNTIYF. The CDR3 region has the DNA TGTGCCTGGAGTGGACAGGCCTCTGGAAACACCATATATTTT.